This TCR beta chain was recorded in a study of T-cell memory formation after mild COVID-19. Overall study: Largely, TCR clusters stayed within a single donor.

This clonotype was counted only a few times. Using constant-segment primers, 5'RACE produced TCR alpha and TCR beta cDNA libraries carrying sample barcodes and UMIs. TCRdb re-called the 5' RACE reads with MiXCR, one entry per CDR3 protein. The repertoire holds 250,000 to 350,000 distinct CDR3 sequences, with roughly a fifth as singletons. Germline values: CDR1 SGHAT, CDR2 FQNNGV. There are 11 residues in the CDR3. The rearrangement uses TRBV11-2 and TRBJ2-2; D remains unclear. The sample taken for sequencing was PBMCs or a T cell subset sorted from them (not recorded which). The TCR sequence derives from a man between 18 and 29 years old who had mild COVID-19 (a few samples of this study predate the infection). Cell type and time point are not known. CDR3 region: CATRDTGELFF. CDR3 in DNA: TGTGCTACCCGCGACACCGGGGAGCTGTTTTTT.